These 3 T cell receptor beta chains came from one sample sequenced in a study of blood T cell repertoires in COVID-19. Profiled with immunoSEQ multiplex PCR; TCRdb holds only in-frame clones, not every one. The top ten hold more than 1.5% of the sample, which has 95,000 to 100,000 clones, 75% to 90% seen once. Sequenced sample: peripheral blood. The receptors originated from a woman in her 70s with active or convalescent COVID-19.

V and J are TRBV18 and TRBJ2-3; 14 bases line up with TRBD2. Trimming cost V 3 bases and J 1 base; bases outside gene matches: 3. The germline V gene encodes CDR1 KGHSH and CDR2 LQKENI. This CDR3 comprises 17 residues. The chain's CDR3 is CASSPGTSGSGTDTQYF. Written as DNA, the CDR3 is TGTGCCAGCTCACCCGGGACTAGCGGGAGCGGCACAGATACGCAGTATTTT.

The rearrangement joins TRBV11-3 to TRBJ2-2; D not certain. The CDR3 contains 13 residues. V was cut by 4 bases and J by 1 base, with 4 bases left in between. CDR1 is SGHNT, CDR2 YENEEA, per germline. The CDR3: CASSYRNTGELFF. The CDR3 DNA sequence: TGTGCCAGCAGCTACAGGAACACCGGGGAGCTGTTTTTT.

This chain links TRBV3-1 (or the pseudogene TRBV3-2) with TRBJ2-2; D might be TRBD1 (6 bases). CDR1 is LGHDT and CDR2 is YNNKEL in the germline V gene (reference sequence). The CDR3 runs to 14 residues. V was clipped by 5 bases and J by 6 bases, with 13 bases between them. Here the CDR3 reads CASSKSGASGELFF. In DNA form, the CDR3 reads TGTGCCAGCAGCAAGTCAGGGGCATCCGGGGAGCTGTTTTTT.